The rows below give T cell receptor beta chains drawn from one sample of a study of T-cell reconstitution after alpha-beta-depleted transplantation in children. TCRdb ran MiXCR on the PCR reads and lists one entry per CDR3 protein. Of 190,000 or so distinct CDR3 sequences listed, less than 8% are singletons. This specimen consisted of PBMCs from the stem cell graft donor, obtained from the stem cell graft. The receptors here all came from a human donor who donated a stem cell graft to a child with Wiskott-Aldrich syndrome. The CDR3 runs from the conserved cysteine through the conserved F or W. The D gene is left open where the match is weak. Clone sizes are shown as once, few or many counts, or a class when the clone is expanded.

abundance,d_gene,j_gene,v_gene,CDR3nt,CDR3aa
few,-,TRBJ2-2,TRBV2,TGTGCCAGCAGTGTTTTCCCCGGGGAGCTGTTTTTT,CASSVFPGELFF
many,TRBD1,TRBJ1-5,TRBV12-3/TRBV12-4,TGTGCCAGCAGTCTATGGGACAGGGGAGAGGGTCAGCCCCAGCATTTT,CASSLWDRGEGQPQHF
few,-,TRBJ1-1,TRBV5-1,TGCGCCAGCAGCTTGGGGGCCGAAAGCACTGAAGCTTTCTTT,CASSLGAESTEAFF
many,-,TRBJ2-1,TRBV7-8,TGTGCCAGCAGCTACGAAAACGTATATCAGAGCCGCAATGAGCAGTTCTTC,CASSYENVYQSRNEQFF
many,TRBD2,TRBJ2-5,TRBV9,TGTGCCAGCAGCCCAGGGACTAGCGGACCCCAAGAGACCCAGTACTTC,CASSPGTSGPQETQYF
many,TRBD1,TRBJ2-1,TRBV5-5,TGTGCCAGTACGGGACAGTCCAGCTCCTACAATGAGCAGTTCTTC,CASTGQSSSYNEQFF
many,TRBD2,TRBJ2-1,TRBV5-1,TGCGCCAGCAGTCAAAGTAGACTAGCGGGAGGCGATGAGCAGTTCTTC,CASSQSRLAGGDEQFF
many,-,TRBJ1-2,TRBV7-9,TGTGCCAGCAGCTTGACACTCTATGGCTACACCTTC,CASSLTLYGYTF
few,-,TRBJ2-6,TRBV5-5,TGTGCCAGCAGCCCGTTCCAAATCATTGGGGCCAACGTCCTGACTTTC,CASSPFQIIGANVLTF
few,-,TRBJ2-5,TRBV3-1,TGTGCCAGCAGCCAATTGGGGGAGACCCAGTACTTC,CASSQLGETQYF
many,-,TRBJ2-1,TRBV20-1,TGCAGTGCTAGAGACAGGGACTCCTACAATGAGCAGTTCTTC,CSARDRDSYNEQFF